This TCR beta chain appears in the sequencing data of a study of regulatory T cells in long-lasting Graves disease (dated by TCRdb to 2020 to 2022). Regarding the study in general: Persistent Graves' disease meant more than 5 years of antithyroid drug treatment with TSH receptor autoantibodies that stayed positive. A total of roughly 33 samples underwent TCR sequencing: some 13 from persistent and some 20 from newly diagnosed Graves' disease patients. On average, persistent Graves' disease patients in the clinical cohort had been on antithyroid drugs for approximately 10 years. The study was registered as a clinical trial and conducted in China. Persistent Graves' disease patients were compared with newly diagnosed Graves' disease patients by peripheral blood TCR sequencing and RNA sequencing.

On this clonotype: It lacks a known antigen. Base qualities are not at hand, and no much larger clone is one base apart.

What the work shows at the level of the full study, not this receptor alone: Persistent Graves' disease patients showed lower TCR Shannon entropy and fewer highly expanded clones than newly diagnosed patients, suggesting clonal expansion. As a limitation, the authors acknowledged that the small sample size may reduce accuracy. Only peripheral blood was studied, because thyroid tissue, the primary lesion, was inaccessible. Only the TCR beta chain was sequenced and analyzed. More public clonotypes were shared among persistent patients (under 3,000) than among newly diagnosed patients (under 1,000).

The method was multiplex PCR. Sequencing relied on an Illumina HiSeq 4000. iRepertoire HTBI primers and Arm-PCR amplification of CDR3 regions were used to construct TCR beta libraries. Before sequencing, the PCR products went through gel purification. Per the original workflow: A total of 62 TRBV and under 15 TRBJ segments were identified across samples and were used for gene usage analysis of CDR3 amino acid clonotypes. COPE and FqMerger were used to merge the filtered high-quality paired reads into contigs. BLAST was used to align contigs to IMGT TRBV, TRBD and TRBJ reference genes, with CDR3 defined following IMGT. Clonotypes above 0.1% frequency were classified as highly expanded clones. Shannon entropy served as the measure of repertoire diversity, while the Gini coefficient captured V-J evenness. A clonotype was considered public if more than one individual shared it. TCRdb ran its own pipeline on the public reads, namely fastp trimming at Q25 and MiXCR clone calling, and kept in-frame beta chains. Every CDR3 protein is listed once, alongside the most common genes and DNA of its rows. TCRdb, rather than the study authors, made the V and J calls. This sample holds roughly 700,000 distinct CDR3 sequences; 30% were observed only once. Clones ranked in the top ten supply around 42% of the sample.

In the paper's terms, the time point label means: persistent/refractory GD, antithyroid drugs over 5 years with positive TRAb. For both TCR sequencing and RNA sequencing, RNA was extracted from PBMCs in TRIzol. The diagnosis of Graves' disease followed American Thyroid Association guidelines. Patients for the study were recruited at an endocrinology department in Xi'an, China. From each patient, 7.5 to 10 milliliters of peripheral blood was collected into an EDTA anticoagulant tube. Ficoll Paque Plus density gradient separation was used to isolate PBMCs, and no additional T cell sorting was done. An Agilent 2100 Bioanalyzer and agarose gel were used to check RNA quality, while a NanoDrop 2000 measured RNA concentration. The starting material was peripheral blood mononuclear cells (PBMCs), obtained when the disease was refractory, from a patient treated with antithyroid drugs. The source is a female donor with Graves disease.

This receptor carries the CDR3 CASSPQGWDTEAFF. Here is the DNA: TGTGCCAGTAGTCCCCAGGGATGGGACACTGAAGCTTTCTTT. The sequence joins TRBV19 to TRBJ1-1; TRBD1 is a weak D gene call, 5 bases matching. The junction carries 13 bases between V and J, which are trimmed by 5 bases and 3 bases respectively. The CDR1 and CDR2 encoded by the germline V gene (reference sequence) are LNHDA and SQIVND. The CDR3 goes from the cysteine to the phenylalanine over 14 residues. Of all the DNA, just the CDR3 is kept, 42 bases in frame from base 1.